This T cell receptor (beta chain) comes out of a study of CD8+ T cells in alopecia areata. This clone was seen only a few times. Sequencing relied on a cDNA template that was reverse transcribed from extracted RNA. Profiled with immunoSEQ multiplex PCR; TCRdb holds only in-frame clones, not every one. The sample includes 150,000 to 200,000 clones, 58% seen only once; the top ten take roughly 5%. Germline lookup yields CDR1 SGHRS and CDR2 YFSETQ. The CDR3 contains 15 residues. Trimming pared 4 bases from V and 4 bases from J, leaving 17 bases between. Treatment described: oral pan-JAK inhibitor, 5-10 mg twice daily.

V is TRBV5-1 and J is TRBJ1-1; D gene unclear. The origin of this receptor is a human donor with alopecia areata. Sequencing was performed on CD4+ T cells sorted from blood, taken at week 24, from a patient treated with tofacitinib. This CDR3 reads CASSPSTGWATEAFF. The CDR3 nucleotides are TGCGCCAGCAGCCCTAGTACGGGGTGGGCCACTGAAGCTTTCTTT.